This entry concerns a single T cell receptor (beta chain). Which antigen it targets is not known. No much larger clone exists at a distance of one base, and base qualities are not known. Using the deep immunoSEQ assay, multiplex PCR amplified TCR CDR3 regions from genomic DNA. Genomic DNA extracted from each cell subset was distributed evenly over all wells of several immunoSEQ 96-well plates, and each plate served as one replicate. For unsorted PBMC, 300 ng genomic DNA, equal to tens of thousands of T cell genomes, was loaded into each replicate PCR. Unsorted PBMC genomic DNA was sequenced across ten immunoSEQ deep assay plates. Purified libraries were measured with a Qubit 3.0 fluorometer, size-checked on a Bioanalyzer 2100, and measured again with the KAPA Library Quantification kit. Every immunoSEQ 96-well plate was sequenced on a dedicated single-read 150-cycle Illumina NextSeq 550 flow cell. In the source study's methods: The immunoSEQ output contained only junctional sequences without quality scores, so filtering could not match that applied to full-length reads. Sequences were annotated with PyIR, a Python wrapper for IgBLAST v1.9, and V/J genes and CDR3 were assigned using IMGT germline references. Reads were filtered out if the reads had weak V/J assignments (E-value above 1e-6), no CDR3, stop codons, out-of-frame junctions, or ambiguous translated residues. A V3J clonotype was defined by an identical inferred V gene, J gene, and CDR3 amino acid sequence. Percentage overlap between repertoires was calculated by dividing the number of shared unique clonotypes by the size of the smaller repertoire. RTK rarefaction, the Chao1 estimator, and Recon v2.1 estimates of unobserved clonotypes were used to assess repertoire richness. Imported from immuneACCESS, the table was reduced by TCRdb to in-frame sequences with V and J called. These copies leave out some clones; in studies compared against another copy, an unresolved V gene accounts for under half, and the cause of the remainder is not known. That table supplies the V and J calls and clone size; D and trimming were determined from the DNA. Present in this sample are 450,000 to 500,000 clones, 81% of which were seen just once. Of the sample, 9.5% to 15% is held by the ten largest clones.

The germline V gene (reference sequence) specifies MNHNY as CDR1 and SVGAGI as CDR2. CDR3 length: 16 amino acids, cysteine to phenylalanine. Here the CDR3 DNA is all that survives: 48 bases in frame from base 1. Unmatched junction bases come to 7, with V trimmed by 3 bases and J by 10 bases. This sample is part of a study of shared clonotypes between healthy human individuals (dated by TCRdb to 2019 to 2021). Looking at the study overall: A couple of women and a few men aged 18 to 49 years were included in the cohort. Blood TCR repertoires of five healthy adults were deeply sequenced to estimate repertoire size and the extent of clonotype sharing between individuals. Different laboratories and diverse techniques were used to prepare libraries and sequence TCR repertoires, to increase sequencing depth and limit assay-specific biases. Each donor's leukapheresis produced roughly between roughly 0.85 and 9.5 billion PBMCs. Overall study results and their limits: The genetic and exposure-history diversity represented was limited by the small number of donors. Pairwise subsampling led to the expectation that sequencing depth would affect the degree of clonotype sharing among donors. Sampling was limited to blood, and TCR repertoires in tissue likely differ from TCR repertoires in blood.

The donors were healthy, HIV-negative adults who had no recently reported acute infections or vaccinations. All donors were Caucasian adults living in Nashville, Tennessee, USA. In the unsorted samples, roughly 90 million PBMCs were counted, and genomic DNA was extracted using the QIAamp DNA Blood Mini kit. Blood was collected by leukapheresis, and PBMCs were isolated by Ficoll-Histopaque density gradient centrifugation and then cryopreserved in liquid nitrogen vapor phase. Specimen: PBMCs. The clonotype originates from a woman in her thirties or forties in good health. Some clones in this sample may be carry-over from other donors' samples. This receptor chain uses TRBV6-6 and TRBJ2-1; TRBD2 aligns with 15 central bases. The encoded CDR3 is CASSYSGLAGGSEQFF. DNA sequence: TGTGCCAGCAGTTATTCCGGACTAGCGGGAGGGTCCGAGCAGTTCTTC.